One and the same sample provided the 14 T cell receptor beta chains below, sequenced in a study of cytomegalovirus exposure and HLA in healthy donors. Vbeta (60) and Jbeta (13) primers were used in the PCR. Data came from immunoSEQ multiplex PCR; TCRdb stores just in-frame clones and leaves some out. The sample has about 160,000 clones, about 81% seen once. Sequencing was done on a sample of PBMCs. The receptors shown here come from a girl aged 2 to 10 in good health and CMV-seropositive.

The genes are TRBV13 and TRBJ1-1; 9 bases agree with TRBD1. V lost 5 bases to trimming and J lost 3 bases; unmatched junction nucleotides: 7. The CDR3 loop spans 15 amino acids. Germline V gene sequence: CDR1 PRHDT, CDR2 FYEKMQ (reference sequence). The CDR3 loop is CASSLRTGVDTEAFF. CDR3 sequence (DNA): TGTGCCAGCAGCCTGAGGACAGGGGTAGACACTGAAGCTTTCTTT.

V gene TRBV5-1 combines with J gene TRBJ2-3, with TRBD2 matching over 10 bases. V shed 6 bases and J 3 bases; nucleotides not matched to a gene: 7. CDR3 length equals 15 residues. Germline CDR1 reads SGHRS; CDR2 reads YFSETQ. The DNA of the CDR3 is TGCGCCAGCACCGGACGACTAGCGGGTACAGATACGCAGTATTTT. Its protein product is CASTGRLAGTDTQYF.

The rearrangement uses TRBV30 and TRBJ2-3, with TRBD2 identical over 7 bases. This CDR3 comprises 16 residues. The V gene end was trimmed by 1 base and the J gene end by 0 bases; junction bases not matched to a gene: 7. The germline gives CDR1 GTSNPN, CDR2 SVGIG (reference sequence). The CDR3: CAWSGERGSSTDTQYF. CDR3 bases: TGTGCCTGGAGTGGAGAGCGGGGCTCTAGCACAGATACGCAGTATTTT.

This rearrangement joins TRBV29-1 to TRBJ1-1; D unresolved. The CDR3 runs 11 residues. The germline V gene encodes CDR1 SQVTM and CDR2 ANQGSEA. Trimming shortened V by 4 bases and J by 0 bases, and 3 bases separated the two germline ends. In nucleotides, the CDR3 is TGCAGCGTTGTCGTGAACACTGAAGCTTTCTTT. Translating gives CSVVVNTEAFF.

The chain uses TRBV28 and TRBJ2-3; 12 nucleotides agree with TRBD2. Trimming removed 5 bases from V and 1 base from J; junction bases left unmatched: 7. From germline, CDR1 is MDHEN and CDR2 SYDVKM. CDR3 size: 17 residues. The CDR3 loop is CASSGVGTSGRTDTQYF. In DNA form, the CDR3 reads TGTGCCAGCAGTGGAGTCGGGACTAGCGGGCGCACAGATACGCAGTATTTT.

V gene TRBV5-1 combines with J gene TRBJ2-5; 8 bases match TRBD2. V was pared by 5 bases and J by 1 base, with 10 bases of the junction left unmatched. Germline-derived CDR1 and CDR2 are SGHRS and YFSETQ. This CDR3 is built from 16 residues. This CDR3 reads CASRRGSSGSQETQYF. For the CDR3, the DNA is TGCGCCAGCAGGCGAGGGTCTAGCGGGTCCCAAGAGACCCAGTACTTC.

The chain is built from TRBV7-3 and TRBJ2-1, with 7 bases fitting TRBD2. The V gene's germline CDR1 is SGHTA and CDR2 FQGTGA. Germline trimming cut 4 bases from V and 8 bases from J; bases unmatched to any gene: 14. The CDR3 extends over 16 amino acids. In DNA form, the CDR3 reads TGTGCCAGCAGCTCACATCCGGGAGGAGGAAAAGATGAGCAGTTCTTC. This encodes CASSSHPGGGKDEQFF.

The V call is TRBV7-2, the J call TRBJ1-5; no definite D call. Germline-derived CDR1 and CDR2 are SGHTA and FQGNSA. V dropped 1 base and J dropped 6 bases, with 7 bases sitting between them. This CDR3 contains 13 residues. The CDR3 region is CASSLDSGQPQHF. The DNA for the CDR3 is TGTGCCAGCAGCTTAGATTCAGGTCAGCCCCAGCATTTT. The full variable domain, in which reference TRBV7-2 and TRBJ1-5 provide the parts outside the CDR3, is GAGVSQSPSNKVTEKGKDVELRCDPISGHTALYWYRQSLGQGLEFLIYFQGNSAPDKSGLPSDRFSAERTGGSVSTLTIQRTQQEDSAVYLCASSLDSGQPQHFGDGTRLSIL.

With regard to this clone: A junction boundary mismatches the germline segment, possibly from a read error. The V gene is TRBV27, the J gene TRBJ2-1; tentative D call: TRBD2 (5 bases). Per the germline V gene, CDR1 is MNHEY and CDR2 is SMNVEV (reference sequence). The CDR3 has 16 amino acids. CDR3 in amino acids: CASSLSFPGSMNGQFF. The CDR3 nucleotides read TGTGCCAGCAGTTTATCGTTTCCGGGGAGTATGAATGGGCAGTTCTTC.

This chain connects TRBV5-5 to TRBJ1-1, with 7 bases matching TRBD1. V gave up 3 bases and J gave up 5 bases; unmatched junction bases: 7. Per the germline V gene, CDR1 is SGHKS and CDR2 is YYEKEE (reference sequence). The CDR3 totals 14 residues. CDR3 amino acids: CASSWATGRTEAFF. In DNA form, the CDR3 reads TGTGCCAGCAGCTGGGCGACAGGGCGGACTGAAGCTTTCTTT.

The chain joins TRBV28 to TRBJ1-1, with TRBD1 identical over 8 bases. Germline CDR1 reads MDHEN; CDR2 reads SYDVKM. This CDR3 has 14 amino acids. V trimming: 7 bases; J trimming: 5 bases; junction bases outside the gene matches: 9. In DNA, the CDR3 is TGTGCCAGCAACTTCAGGGGGCATGGAACTGAAGCTTTCTTT. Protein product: CASNFRGHGTEAFF.

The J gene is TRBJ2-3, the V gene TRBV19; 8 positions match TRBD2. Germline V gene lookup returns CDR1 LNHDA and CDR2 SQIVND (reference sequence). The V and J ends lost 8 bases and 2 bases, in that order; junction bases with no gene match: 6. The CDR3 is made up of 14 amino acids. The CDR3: CASRGGLHTDTQYF. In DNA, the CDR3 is TGTGCCAGTCGGGGGGGACTGCACACAGATACGCAGTATTTT.

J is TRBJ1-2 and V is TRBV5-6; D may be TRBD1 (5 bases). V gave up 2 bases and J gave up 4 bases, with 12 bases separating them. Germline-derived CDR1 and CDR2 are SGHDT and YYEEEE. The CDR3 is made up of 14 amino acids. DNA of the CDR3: TGTGCCAGCAGCTTATCAGACAGAACCTATGGCTACACCTTC. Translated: CASSLSDRTYGYTF.

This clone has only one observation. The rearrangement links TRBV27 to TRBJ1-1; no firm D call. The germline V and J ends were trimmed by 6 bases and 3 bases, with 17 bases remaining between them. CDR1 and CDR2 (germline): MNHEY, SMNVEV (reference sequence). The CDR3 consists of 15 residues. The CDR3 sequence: CASRPEWILDTEAFF. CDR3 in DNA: TGTGCCAGCAGACCGGAGTGGATTCTAGACACTGAAGCTTTCTTT.